The 4 T cell receptor beta chains below were found in one sample sequenced in a study of human T cells and chemical hapten exposure. TCRdb independently ran MiXCR on the RACE reads; one entry per CDR3 protein. The sample comprises approximately 50,000 distinct CDR3 sequences, 11% of which are singletons, and 3.5% to 4.5% rests with the top ten. Time point: pre-sensitization, week 0. The treatment here: therapeutic diphenylcyclopropenone sensitization with weekly scalp DPC. This sample comprised whole blood, obtained in connection with sensitization to the hapten diphenylcyclopropenone (DPC). The receptors shown here come from a woman aged 35 to 49 with alopecia areata. Some clones in this sample may be carry-over from other donors' samples.

This clonotype was detected only a few times. This chain joins TRBV11-2 and TRBJ2-5; 8 nucleotides agree with TRBD1. CDR1 and CDR2 from the germline V gene are SGHAT and FQNNGV. V trimming: 4 bases; J trimming: 5 bases; junction bases outside the gene matches: 21. The CDR3 has 19 residues. The CDR3 sequence is CASSSRGTGGIGQPETQYF. The CDR3 region has the DNA TGTGCCAGCAGCTCCCGAGGGACAGGTGGAATCGGGCAACCGGAGACCCAGTACTTC.

Many counts were recorded for this clonotype. The rearrangement links TRBV12-3 or TRBV12-4 to TRBJ1-1; unclear D gene. V was shortened by 3 bases and J by 1 base, with 6 bases between the two germline ends. This CDR3 contains 13 residues. CDR3 bases: TGTGCCAGCAGTTTTGAGCAGAACACTGAAGCTTTCTTT. Its protein is CASSFEQNTEAFF.

Only a few counts were recorded for this clonotype. Written as DNA, the CDR3 is TGTGCCAGGGCTCGCCGGGGGGCGATATCGGGAGAGACCCAGTACTTC. Protein product: CARARRGAISGETQYF. V usage is TRBV24-1 and J usage is TRBJ2-5, with D perhaps TRBD2 (7 bases). Trimming removed 11 bases from V and 4 bases from J, with 25 bases in between. Germline assignment: CDR1 KGHDR and CDR2 SFDVKD. The CDR3 spans 16 residues.

In its sample, this clonotype was seen a few times. This chain uses TRBV18 with TRBJ1-2, with 9 bases lining up with TRBD1. The ends lost 3 bases at V and 8 bases at J; junction bases unmatched: 16. Per the germline V gene, CDR1 is KGHSH and CDR2 is LQKENI. The CDR3 contains 17 residues. The CDR3 DNA follows: TGTGCCAGCTCACCCCCCGGGACAGGGATGTCGTTTCTAGGCTACACCTTC. Protein: CASSPPGTGMSFLGYTF.